Shown below are 14 T cell receptor beta chains from a single sample sequenced in a study of T-cell memory formation after mild COVID-19. TCRdb reanalysed the 5' RACE reads using MiXCR and keeps one entry per CDR3 protein. The sample has 75,000 to 95,000 distinct CDR3 sequences; about 14% are singletons. Specimen: PBMCs or a T cell subset sorted from them (not recorded which). These receptors came from a man in his late teens or twenties who had mild COVID-19 (a few samples of this study predate the infection). Cell type and time point are not known.

A few counts support this clonotype. CDR3 sequence: CASSGPSAHPPQHF. The CDR3 region has the DNA TGTGCCAGCAGTGGCCCGTCGGCCCATCCACCCCAGCATTTT. The genes are TRBV28 and TRBJ1-5; D unclear. V was pared by 5 bases and J by 10 bases, with 18 bases between. This CDR3 comprises 14 residues. Germline V CDR1 and CDR2: MDHEN, SYDVKM.

The V call is TRBV7-6, the J call TRBJ2-7; D is unresolved. Looked up from germline, CDR1 is SGHVS and CDR2 is FNYEAQ. V was pared by 2 bases and J by 4 bases, with 6 bases between. The CDR3 spans 12 residues. The CDR3 sequence is CASSLNGYEQYV. The CDR3, as DNA: TGTGCCAGCAGCTTAAACGGGTACGAGCAGTACGTC.

This clonotype was seen a single time. V is TRBV6-5 and J is TRBJ2-2, with TRBD1 identical over 7 bases. Germline V lookup: CDR1 MNHEY, CDR2 SVGAGI. J gave up 0 bases and V 4 bases, and 2 bases lay outside the gene matches. The CDR3 contains 15 residues. DNA of the CDR3: TGTGCCAGCAGTTGGGGGACAGCGAACACCGGGGAGCTGTTTTTT. Translation gives CASSWGTANTGELFF.

This clonotype appeared a few times. This chain links TRBV6-4 with TRBJ2-3; 9 nucleotides align to TRBD1. This CDR3 contains 15 residues. The V gene's germline CDR1 is MRHNA and CDR2 SNTAGT. The V and J ends lost 0 bases and 6 bases, in that order; junction bases with no gene match: 4. The CDR3 DNA follows: TGTGCCAGCAGTGACTCGGGCGGGACAGGGGATACGCAGTATTTT. This sequence encodes CASSDSGGTGDTQYF.

The CDR3 DNA follows: TGTGCCAGCAGCGTAGTGGGGGGTCCGGGAGGGGCCAACGTCCTGACTTTC. Translated: CASSVVGGPGGANVLTF. The rearrangement uses TRBV9 and TRBJ2-6; a weak D match, TRBD2 (6 bases). Germline CDR1 is SGDLS and CDR2 is YYNGEE. This CDR3 is 17 amino acids long. V was clipped by 0 bases and J by 4 bases, with 14 bases between them. The whole variable domain, filled in from reference TRBV9 and TRBJ2-6, reads DSGVTQTPKHLITATGQRVTLRCSPRSGDLSVYWYQQSLDQGLQFLIQYYNGEERAKGNILERFSAQQFPDLHSELNLSSLELGDSALYFCASSVVGGPGGANVLTFGAGSRLTVL.

This clonotype was counted only a few times. The rearrangement links TRBV20-1 to TRBJ2-7; 8 bases agree with TRBD1. V lost 2 bases to trimming and J lost 2 bases; unmatched junction nucleotides: 5. Germline loops: CDR1 DFQATT, CDR2 SNEGSKA (reference sequence). The CDR3 runs to 14 residues. CDR3 sequence (DNA): TGCAGTGCTAGATCCCAGGACAGGGCCTACGAGCAGTACTTC. Its translation: CSARSQDRAYEQYF.

This clonotype showed up just a few times. The chain has TRBV29-1 and TRBJ2-3; D possibly uses TRBD1 or TRBD2 (5 bases each). This CDR3 is 15 amino acids long. V gave up 0 bases and J gave up 1 base, with 11 bases separating them. CDR1 and CDR2 (germline): SQVTM, ANQGSEA. CDR3 bases: TGCAGCGTTGAAGACCGAGGGGCTGGCACAGATACGCAGTATTTT. The encoded protein is CSVEDRGAGTDTQYF.

This clonotype was observed a few times. The CDR3, as DNA: TGCAGCGCCCTCCCATCCGGGACAGGCACAGATACGCAGTATTTT. This sequence encodes CSALPSGTGTDTQYF. This sequence joins TRBV29-1 and TRBJ2-3; 7 bases match TRBD1. The CDR3 extends over 15 amino acids. Germline V gene lookup returns CDR1 SQVTM and CDR2 ANQGSEA. V lost 7 bases and J lost 1; bases outside the gene matches: 11.

In its sample, this clonotype was seen a few times. The chain couples TRBV4-3 to TRBJ2-3, with 13 bases identical to TRBD2. The CDR3 totals 20 residues. Trimming at V came to 5 bases and at J to 0 bases, leaving 14 bases not matched to a gene. CDR1 LGHNA and CDR2 YSLEER come from the germline V gene. The DNA for the CDR3 is TGCGCCAGCAGCGTACACACCGGGACTAGCGGGGTTCCTAGCACAGATACGCAGTATTTT. It codes for CASSVHTGTSGVPSTDTQYF.

To note about this clonotype: A much larger clone is a single base away; this may be a read error. The J gene is TRBJ2-7, the V gene TRBV20-1; D may be TRBD2 (5 bases). There are 13 residues in the CDR3. Per germline, CDR1 DFQATT and CDR2 SNEGSKA (reference sequence). CDR3 coding DNA: TGCAGAGCTGACACCGGGGACTCCTACGAGCAGTACTTC. It yields the protein CRADTGDSYEQYF.

The V and J genes are TRBV12-3 or TRBV12-4 and TRBJ1-6, with D hard to call. This CDR3 comprises 14 residues. V was trimmed by 1 base and J by 8 bases, leaving 9 bases between them. The DNA of the CDR3 is TGTGCCAGCAGTTTAGGTGCCGGGGATTCACCCCTCCACTTT. Protein: CASSLGAGDSPLHF.

The chain combines TRBV7-8 with TRBJ2-3; perhaps TRBD2 as D (6 bases). Per germline, CDR1 SGHVS and CDR2 FQNEAQ. There are 15 residues in the CDR3. Trimming stripped 4 bases from V and 6 bases from J, with 17 bases between. Here the CDR3 reads CASSSEGRRYDTQYF. The CDR3 DNA follows: TGTGCCAGCAGCTCGGAGGGGAGACGGTACGATACGCAGTATTTT.

This clonotype was recorded many times. The chain has TRBV4-3 and TRBJ1-2; maybe TRBD1 (5 bases). The germline V gene encodes CDR1 LGHNA and CDR2 YSLEER. CDR3 size: 15 residues. Trimming took off 0 bases at V and 4 bases at J, with 12 bases between the two ends. CDR3 DNA sequence: TGCGCCAGCAGCCAAGAAAAGGGACTCGTCTATGGCTACACCTTC. This sequence encodes CASSQEKGLVYGYTF.

This chain connects TRBV20-1 to TRBJ2-5; D not resolved. Germline values: CDR1 DFQATT, CDR2 SNEGSKA (reference sequence). CDR3 size: 15 residues. The CDR3 DNA follows: TGCAGCGCAAGATCTGGGTCTGTTGCTCAAGAGACCCAGTACTTC. Translated, it gives CSARSGSVAQETQYF.